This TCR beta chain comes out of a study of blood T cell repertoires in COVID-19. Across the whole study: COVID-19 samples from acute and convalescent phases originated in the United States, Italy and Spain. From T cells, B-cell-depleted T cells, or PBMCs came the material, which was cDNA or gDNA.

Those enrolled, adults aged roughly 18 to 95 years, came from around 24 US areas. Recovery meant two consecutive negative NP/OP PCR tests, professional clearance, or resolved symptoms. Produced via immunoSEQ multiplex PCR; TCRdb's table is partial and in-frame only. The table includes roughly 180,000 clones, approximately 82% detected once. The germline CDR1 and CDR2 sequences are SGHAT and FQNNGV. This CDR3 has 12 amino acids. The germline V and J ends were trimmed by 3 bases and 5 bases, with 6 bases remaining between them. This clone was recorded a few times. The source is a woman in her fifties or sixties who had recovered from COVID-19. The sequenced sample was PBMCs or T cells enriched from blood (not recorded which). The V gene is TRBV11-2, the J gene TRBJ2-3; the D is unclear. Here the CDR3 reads CASSFSEDTQYF. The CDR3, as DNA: TGTGCCAGCAGCTTTTCAGAAGATACGCAGTATTTT.